Many counts were recorded for the clone carrying this TCR beta chain. Its specificity is not known. One end of the junction varies from germline; a read error may be responsible. TCRdb reanalysed the 5' RACE reads using MiXCR and keeps one entry per CDR3 protein. The sample includes about 53,000 distinct CDR3 sequences, roughly 17% of them seen just once. The sample comes from a study of neurological immune-mediated disorders. Whole-study findings and limits: Across subjects, expanded clones had no CDR3 amino acid sequences in common, pointing to private repertoires in all groups. In HTLV-1-associated myelopathy, TCR clonal expansion was greatest, and in multiple sclerosis it was least, below healthy controls.

Healthy controls consisted of blood bank volunteers in Maryland, USA. The unsorted libraries were generated from a total of 2 million PBMCs, which had been stored in RNAlater at -80 C. This receptor was obtained from a man in his sixties in good health. Material: PBMCs.

The CDR3 loop reads CSARGRTNQPQHF. The CDR3 region has the DNA TGCAGTGCCAGAGGACGGACTAATCAGCCCCAGCATTTT. The gene calls are TRBV20-1 and TRBJ1-5; D is unclear. Germline CDR1 and CDR2: DFQATT and SNEGSKA (reference sequence). The CDR3 has 13 residues.